A single sample is the source of the 5 T cell receptor beta chains below, sequenced in a study of OX40 agonist ivuxolimab in advanced cancers. Library preparation was by the immunoSEQ multiplex PCR assay. TCRdb stores this immuneACCESS table with in-frame sequences only. Part of the clones is absent; in the studies checked, under half of the shortfall reflects unresolved V genes, and no reason is known for the rest. This sample comprises about 78,000 clones, around 90% of them detected only once. The ten largest clones represent less than 0.25% of the sample. Sequenced here: CD4+ or CD8+ T cells sorted from blood, sampled in a trial of the OX40 agonist ivuxolimab. These TCRs come from an adult with an advanced solid tumor such as melanoma, head and neck, liver or kidney cancer.

The chain couples TRBV12-5 to TRBJ1-2; weak D call: TRBD1 (5 bases). The CDR3 covers 13 residues. Germline loops: CDR1 LGHNT, CDR2 FRNRAP. The ends were cut back, 1 base at V and 13 bases at J, with 16 bases in the middle. The CDR3 nucleotides are TGTGCTAGTGGTTTGGCCCTGGCAGGGTCCGTCACCTTC. Protein sequence: CASGLALAGSVTF.

The rearrangement joins TRBV5-1 to TRBJ2-1, with 7 positions matching TRBD2. J was trimmed by 0 bases and V by 4 bases; bases with no gene match: 10. The germline CDR1 and CDR2 sequences are SGHRS and YFSETQ. This CDR3 comprises 17 residues. Here the CDR3 reads CASSPSSSGASYNEQFF. CDR3 nucleotide sequence: TGCGCCAGCAGCCCATCTTCTAGCGGAGCCTCCTACAATGAGCAGTTCTTC.

The CDR3 spells CASRPASGRAHNEQFF. CDR3 coding DNA: TGTGCCAGCAGGCCTGCTAGCGGGAGGGCCCACAATGAGCAGTTCTTC. The genes are TRBV2 and TRBJ2-1, with 12 bases matching TRBD2. The CDR3 is made up of 16 amino acids. V lost 6 bases and J lost 5; bases outside the gene matches: 8. CDR1 and CDR2 from the germline V gene are SNHLY and FYNNEI.

The chain has TRBV29-1 and TRBJ2-5; TRBD1 matches 7 bases. The DNA end favors TRBJ2-7, so the J call may be wrong. CDR1 is SQVTM and CDR2 is ANQGSEA in the germline V gene. The CDR3 has 16 amino acids. CDR3 region: CSVEDSATGRDYEQYF. The DNA for the CDR3 is TGCAGCGTTGAAGATTCTGCGACAGGGAGAGATTACGAGCAGTACTTC.

This sequence joins TRBV7-9 and TRBJ2-3; TRBD2 matches 8 bases. CDR3 length: 17 residues. V was pared by 3 bases and J by 3 bases, with 11 bases of the junction left unmatched. Germline V gene data show CDR1 as SEHNR and CDR2 as FQNEAQ (reference sequence). The CDR3 here is CASSFPPVAGKTDTQYF. The CDR3 DNA is TGTGCCAGCAGCTTTCCACCCGTAGCGGGAAAGACAGATACGCAGTATTTT.